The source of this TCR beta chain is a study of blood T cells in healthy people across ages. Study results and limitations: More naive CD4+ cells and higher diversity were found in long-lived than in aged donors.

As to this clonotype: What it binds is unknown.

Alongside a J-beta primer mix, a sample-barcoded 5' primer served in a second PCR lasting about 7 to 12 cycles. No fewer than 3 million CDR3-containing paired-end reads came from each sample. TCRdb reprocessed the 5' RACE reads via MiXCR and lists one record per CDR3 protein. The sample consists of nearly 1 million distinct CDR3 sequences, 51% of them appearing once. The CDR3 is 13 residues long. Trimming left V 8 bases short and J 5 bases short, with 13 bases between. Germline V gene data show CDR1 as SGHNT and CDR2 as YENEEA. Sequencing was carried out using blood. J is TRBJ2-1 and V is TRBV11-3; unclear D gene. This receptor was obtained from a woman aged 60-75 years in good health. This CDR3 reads CASGHIGHNEQFF. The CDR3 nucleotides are TGTGCCAGCGGGCACATCGGGCACAATGAGCAGTTCTTC. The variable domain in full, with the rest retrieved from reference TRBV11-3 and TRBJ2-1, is EAGVVQSPRYKIIEKKQPVAFWCNPISGHNTLYWYLQNLGQGPELLIRYENEEAVDDSQLPKDRFSAERLKGVDSTLKIQPAELGDSAVYLCASGHIGHNEQFFGPGTRLTVL.